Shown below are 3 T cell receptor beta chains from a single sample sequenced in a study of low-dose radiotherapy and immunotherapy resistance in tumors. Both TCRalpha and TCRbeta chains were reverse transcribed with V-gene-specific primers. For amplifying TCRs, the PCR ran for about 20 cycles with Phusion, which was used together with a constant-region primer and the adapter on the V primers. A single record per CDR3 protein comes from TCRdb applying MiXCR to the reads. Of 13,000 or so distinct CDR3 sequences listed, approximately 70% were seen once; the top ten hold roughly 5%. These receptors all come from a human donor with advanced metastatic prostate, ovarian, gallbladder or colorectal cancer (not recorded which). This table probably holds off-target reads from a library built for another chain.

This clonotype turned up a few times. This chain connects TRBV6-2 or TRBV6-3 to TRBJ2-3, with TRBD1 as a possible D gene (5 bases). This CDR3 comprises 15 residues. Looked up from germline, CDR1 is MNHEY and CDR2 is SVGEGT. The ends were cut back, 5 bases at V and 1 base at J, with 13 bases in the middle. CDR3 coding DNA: TGTGCCAGCAGTAACCAGGGTGGAGGCACAGATACGCAGTATTTT. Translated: CASSNQGGGTDTQYF.

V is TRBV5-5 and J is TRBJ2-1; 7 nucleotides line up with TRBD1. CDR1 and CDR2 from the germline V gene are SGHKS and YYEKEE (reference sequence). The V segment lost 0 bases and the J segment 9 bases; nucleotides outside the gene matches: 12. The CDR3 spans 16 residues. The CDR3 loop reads CASSLGSAPTGLEQFF. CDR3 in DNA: TGTGCCAGCAGCTTGGGGAGTGCCCCGACAGGGCTTGAGCAGTTCTTC.

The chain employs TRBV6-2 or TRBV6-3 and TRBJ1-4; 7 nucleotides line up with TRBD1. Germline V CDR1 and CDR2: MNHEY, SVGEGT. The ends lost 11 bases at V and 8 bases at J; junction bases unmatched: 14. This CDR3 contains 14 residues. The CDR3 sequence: CAVRQTGRREKLFF. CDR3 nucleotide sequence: TGTGCCGTGAGACAGACAGGGAGGCGAGAAAAACTGTTTTTT.